What follows describes a single T cell receptor beta chain. This sample was taken from a study of cytomegalovirus exposure and HLA in healthy donors. V gave up 3 bases and J gave up 6 bases; unmatched junction bases: 2. Germline V gene data show CDR1 as SGHAT and CDR2 as FQNNGV. The CDR3 extends over 12 amino acids. Researchers ran the PCR with 60 Vbeta and 13 Jbeta primers. Clones were read by immunoSEQ multiplex PCR, and TCRdb kept only the in-frame ones, dropping some. This sample carries about 130,000 clones, 83% of them seen once, and the ten largest clones take roughly 1.2%. What was sequenced was PBMCs. The J gene is TRBJ2-7, the V gene TRBV11-2, with 7 bases aligning to TRBD2. The TCR was taken from a girl aged 2 to 10 in good health and CMV-seronegative. DNA of the CDR3: TGTGCCAGCAGCTTCTCGGGAGGCGAGCAGTACTTC. It encodes CASSFSGGEQYF.